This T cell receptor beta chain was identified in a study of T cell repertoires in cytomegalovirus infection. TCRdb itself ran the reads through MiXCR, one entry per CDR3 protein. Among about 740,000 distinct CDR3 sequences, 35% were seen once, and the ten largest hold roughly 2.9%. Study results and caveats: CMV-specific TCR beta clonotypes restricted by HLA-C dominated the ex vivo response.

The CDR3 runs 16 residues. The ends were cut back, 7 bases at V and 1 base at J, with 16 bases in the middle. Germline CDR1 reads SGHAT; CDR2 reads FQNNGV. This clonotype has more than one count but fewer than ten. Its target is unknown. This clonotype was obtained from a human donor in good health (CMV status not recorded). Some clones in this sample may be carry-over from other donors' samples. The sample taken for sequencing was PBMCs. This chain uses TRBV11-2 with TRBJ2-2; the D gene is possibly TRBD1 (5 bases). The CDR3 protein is CASTPGRAVNTGELFF. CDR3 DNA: TGTGCCAGCACCCCCGGCAGGGCGGTGAACACCGGGGAGCTGTTTTTT.